This T cell receptor (beta chain) was recovered during a study of blood T cell repertoires in COVID-19 (dated by TCRdb to 2020 to 2021). Concerning the study at large: The collaborator samples originated in the United States, Italy and Spain and spanned the acute and convalescent phases of COVID-19. The prospective study material was composed of cDNA or gDNA derived from T cells, B-cell-depleted T cells, or PBMCs. Subjects who had been exposed to COVID-19, were actively infected with it, or had recovered from it provided the deeply sampled blood TCRbeta repertoires that made up the dataset. The repertoires were released in a freely available public database intended as a resource for research on the immune response to SARS-CoV-2. Samples were obtained from the ongoing ImmuneRACE study (first 160 participants) and from 1,254 subjects provided by 6 global collaborators. A de-identified subject ID, COVID-19 status, age in years and sex were almost always included in the sample metadata. Where available, HLA class I and class II types were obtained from metadata supplied by the sample provider rather than from assay-based typing. What the authors observed across the whole study: The amount of clinical and demographic metadata varied by source and participant and was provided uncurated.

Whole blood was collected in K2EDTA tubes by collaborating institutions according to the institutions' own protocols. For TCRbeta analysis, collaborator samples were shipped as frozen whole blood, as isolated PBMCs, or as DNA extracted from either sample type. The immunoSEQ Assay, a bias-controlled multiplex PCR, was used to amplify TCRbeta CDR3 regions from genomic DNA. As for how the authors treated the data: The number of nucleated cells in each sample was estimated by amplification of reference gene primers within the assay. Sequence reads were collapsed and filtered to measure the absolute abundance of every unique TCRbeta CDR3 rearrangement. For each sample, productive Simpson clonality was calculated as the square root of Simpson's diversity index across productive rearrangements. The immuneACCESS repertoire file appears here via TCRdb, limited to in-frame rearrangements. These files lack a portion of the clones; in checked studies, under half of the deficit traces to unresolved V genes, and the cause of the others is not known. The DNA was the basis for D and trimming; V, J and clone size are from that table. The sample table records roughly 280,000 clones; about 86% of these occur just once. The ten largest make up about 2% of the sample.

This clone was detected a few times. The target of this receptor is not known. The input lacks base qualities; no much larger clone sits a single base away. The CDR3 starts with the cysteine, ends with the phenylalanine, and has 14 residues. Just the 42-base CDR3 DNA is kept, in frame starting at base 1. Between the V and J ends, shortened by 3 bases and 0 bases respectively, the junction contains 7 bases. Per the germline V gene (reference sequence), SGHKS is the CDR1 and YYEKEE is the CDR2. This receptor was taken from a man aged 25-45 years with active or convalescent COVID-19. The V and J segments used are TRBV5-5 and TRBJ1-3; 5 matching bases give a weak D call of TRBD1. Sequencing used peripheral blood. At the DNA level, the sequence is TGTGCCAGCAGCTCGGACACCTCTGGAAACACCATATATTTT. It translates as CASSSDTSGNTIYF.